The clone carrying this TCR beta chain was counted a single time. This sample is drawn from a study of cytomegalovirus exposure and HLA in healthy donors. Both 60 Vbeta primers and 13 Jbeta primers went into the PCR. Some clones are missing from TCRdb's copy, which holds only in-frame ones; the method was immunoSEQ multiplex PCR. The table has roughly 150,000 clones, 70% to 90% seen once. This CDR3 contains 16 residues. CDR1 is SGHRS and CDR2 is YFSETQ in the germline V gene. The V gene end was trimmed by 4 bases and the J gene end by 3 bases; junction bases not matched to a gene: 8. The TCR sequence derives from a woman aged 18-35 years in good health and CMV-seronegative. The sample taken for sequencing was PBMCs. The J gene is TRBJ2-2, the V gene TRBV5-1; the match to TRBD1 covers 8 bases. CDR3 nucleotide sequence: TGCGCCAGCAGCCCTTGGACAGGGTTAGACACCGGGGAGCTGTTTTTT. Protein sequence: CASSPWTGLDTGELFF.